This TCR beta chain was obtained from a study of identical twins. Study results and caveats: In beta out-of-frame sequences, the excess sharing between twins was weaker. Potential partial confounding of zero-insertion analyses by invariant MAIT and iNKT cells was noted.

One entry per CDR3 protein results from TCRdb running MiXCR on the 5' RACE reads. The sample consists of approximately 550,000 distinct CDR3 sequences, approximately 20% of them appearing once. This clonotype has more than one count but fewer than ten. No antigen is known for it. Healthy Caucasian donors formed the entire cohort. The germline gives CDR1 MNHNS, CDR2 SASEGT. Trimming took off 7 bases at V and 1 base at J, with 7 bases between the two ends. The CDR3 is 12 residues long. Separately, the same data were catalogued under a study of yellow fever vaccine responses in identical twins.

The sequence was obtained from a woman aged 18 to 35 in good health. The chain joins TRBV6-1 to TRBJ1-2; D gene ambiguous. Material: CD4+ T cells sorted from blood. CDR3 protein: CASKPGNYGYTF. DNA for the CDR3: TGTGCCAGCAAACCCGGTAACTATGGCTACACCTTC.